One sample yielded the 20 T cell receptor beta chains listed below, sequenced in a study of Ad26.COV2.S vaccination and SARS-CoV-2 variants. The table came from immunoSEQ multiplex PCR; TCRdb's copy has only in-frame clones and leaves some out. The repertoire consists of about 280,000 clones, with over 75% occurring once and the leading ten covering over 2.5%. Stated treatment: roughly 18 received Ad26.COV2.S at low or high dose, single or two shots; 5 received placebo; per-sample allocation not given. Collection of the samples took place on day 63 after the first injection of vaccine or placebo. The input for sequencing was peripheral blood, taken in a trial of Ad26.COV2.S vaccine versus placebo. The source of these receptors is a person aged 18 to 59 who received the Ad26.COV2.S COVID-19 vaccine or a placebo.

This rearrangement joins TRBV29-1 to TRBJ1-2, with D unresolved. Germline V gives CDR1 SQVTM, CDR2 ANQGSEA. Trimming left V 3 bases short and J 7 bases short, with 18 bases between. This CDR3 contains 14 residues. The DNA of the CDR3 is TGCAGCGTTGACAACAGAGCAAGCTCGGCTGGCTACACCTTC. Translating it yields CSVDNRASSAGYTF.

This chain connects TRBV19 to TRBJ1-5; no reliable D call. This CDR3 contains 12 residues. The germline V gene has CDR1 LNHDA and CDR2 SQIVND (reference sequence). V lost 3 bases and J lost 4, with 4 bases in between. The CDR3 DNA follows: TGTGCCAGTAGTATCCTTAATCAGCCCCAGCATTTT. This gives the protein CASSILNQPQHF.

The sample holds one count of this clone. The DNA for the CDR3 is TGTGCCAGCTCACGATCGTACCAAGAGACCCAGTACTTC. Its translation is CASSRSYQETQYF. This chain connects TRBV18 to TRBJ2-5; D uncertain. Per the germline V gene, CDR1 is KGHSH and CDR2 is LQKENI. The germline V and J ends were trimmed by 4 bases and 0 bases, with 6 bases remaining between them. The CDR3 sequence is 13 residues long.

The rearrangement joins TRBV24-1 to TRBJ1-1; D is unresolved. Germline CDR1 is KGHDR and CDR2 is SFDVKD. V shed 6 bases and J shed 3 bases, with 13 bases lying between them. The CDR3 sequence is 14 residues long. The CDR3 nucleotides are TGTGCCACCAGTTATTCTTTCGGCGACACTGAAGCTTTCTTT. Its protein product is CATSYSFGDTEAFF.

The chain links TRBV11-2 to TRBJ1-6; D call uncertain. Trimming pared 2 bases from V and 2 bases from J, leaving 10 bases between. Germline CDR1 and CDR2: SGHAT and FQNNGV. This CDR3 has 16 residues. CDR3 bases: TGTGCCAGCAGCTTATCCCGGGATGCCTATAATTCACCCCTCCACTTT. Its translation is CASSLSRDAYNSPLHF.

The rearrangement joins TRBV5-1 to TRBJ2-1; D is uncertain. Trimming took 4 bases from V and 4 from J, leaving 12 bases between them. From germline, CDR1 is SGHRS and CDR2 YFSETQ. The CDR3 loop spans 14 amino acids. The DNA for the CDR3 is TGCGCCAGCAGCCCCCTGACACCTTACAATGAGCAGTTCTTC. Translated, it gives CASSPLTPYNEQFF.

The chain carries TRBV12-3 or TRBV12-4 and TRBJ2-7; 7 nucleotides line up with TRBD2. The junction had 2 bases not matched to a gene; V was cut back by 4 bases and J by 2 bases. The CDR3 covers 13 residues. The CDR3 bases are TGTGCCAGCAGTTCCGGGACTACCTACGAGCAGTACTTC. It specifies CASSSGTTYEQYF.

This chain's CDR3 is CASSPQTGGSYEQYF. The CDR3 nucleotides read TGTGCCAGTAGTCCCCAGACAGGGGGCAGTTACGAGCAGTACTTC. The rearrangement joins TRBV19 to TRBJ2-7, with TRBD1 matching over 10 bases. CDR3 size: 15 residues. Germline V gene data show CDR1 as LNHDA and CDR2 as SQIVND (reference sequence). V shed 5 bases, J shed 4 bases, and the junction held 8 bases outside the gene matches.

This clone was seen just once. The rearrangement links TRBV29-1 to TRBJ2-7; 9 nucleotides align to TRBD1. Losses at the gene ends were 7 bases for V and 4 bases for J; bases not matched to a gene: 8. CDR3 length equals 13 residues. CDR1 and CDR2 (germline): SQVTM, ANQGSEA. Written as DNA, the CDR3 is TGCAGCGCCCTAGGACAGGGGCAATACGAGCAGTACTTC. Translation: CSALGQGQYEQYF.

This sequence joins TRBV5-1 and TRBJ1-1; D not resolved. The CDR3 is made up of 14 amino acids. V was cut by 4 bases and J by 3 bases, with 13 bases left in between. Germline V gene data show CDR1 as SGHRS and CDR2 as YFSETQ. The CDR3 loop reads CASSLNVRDTEAFF. The DNA for the CDR3 is TGCGCCAGCAGCCTCAATGTGAGGGACACTGAAGCTTTCTTT.

This clone was seen once. The rearrangement joins TRBV7-9 to TRBJ1-2; D is ambiguous. Germline-derived CDR1 and CDR2 are SEHNR and FQNEAQ (reference sequence). The CDR3 loop spans 13 amino acids. V was trimmed by 0 bases and J by 8 bases, leaving 10 bases between them. CDR3 nucleotide sequence: TGTGCCAGCAGCTTAGCCCGGGAAGGAGGCTACACCTTC. Amino acids: CASSLAREGGYTF. The whole variable domain, remainder taken from reference TRBV7-9 and TRBJ1-2, is DTGVSQNPRHKITKRGQNVTFRCDPISEHNRLYWYRQTLGQGPEFLTYFQNEAQLEKSRLLSDRFSAERPKGSFSTLEIQRTEQGDSAMYLCASSLAREGGYTFGSGTRLTVV.

The chain carries TRBV6-2 or TRBV6-3 and TRBJ1-5, with a tentative D call TRBD1 (5 bases). This CDR3 spans 14 amino acids. Germline V lookup: CDR1 MNHEY, CDR2 SVGEGT. V was trimmed by 1 base and J by 7 bases, leaving 11 bases between them. The chain's CDR3 is CASSYFSGFQPQHF. The CDR3 DNA reads TGTGCCAGCAGTTACTTTTCAGGGTTCCAGCCCCAGCATTTT.

The V call is TRBV6-1, the J call TRBJ2-1, with 9 bases matching TRBD1. Looked up from germline, CDR1 is MNHNS and CDR2 is SASEGT. The CDR3 totals 15 residues. V lost 2 bases, J lost 10 bases, and 9 bases stayed unmatched. The chain's CDR3 is CASSEKGQGPQEQFF. The CDR3 coding sequence is TGTGCCAGCAGTGAAAAGGGACAGGGCCCTCAAGAGCAGTTCTTC.

The genes are TRBV7-2 and TRBJ1-1; maybe TRBD1 (6 bases). Trimming removed 6 bases at V and 2 bases at J, with 16 bases between. This CDR3 spans 15 amino acids. Germline V lookup: CDR1 SGHTA, CDR2 FQGNSA. CDR3 sequence: CASRPAPGANTEAFF. DNA for the CDR3: TGTGCCAGCAGACCCGCCCCAGGGGCTAACACTGAAGCTTTCTTT.

This rearrangement joins TRBV6-5 to TRBJ1-1, with D perhaps TRBD1 (6 bases). V shed 5 bases and J shed 4 bases, with 14 bases lying between them. The V gene's germline CDR1 is MNHEY and CDR2 SVGAGI. The CDR3 runs 14 residues. The DNA for the CDR3 is TGTGCCAGCAGTCACAGGGATTTGGTCACTGAAGCTTTCTTT. Translated, it gives CASSHRDLVTEAFF.

This sequence joins TRBV3-1 (or the pseudogene TRBV3-2) and TRBJ2-1; 11 bases map to TRBD2. The junction had 15 bases not matched to a gene; V was cut back by 3 bases and J by 2 bases. This CDR3 contains 20 residues. Germline V gives CDR1 LGHDT, CDR2 YNNKEL (reference sequence). DNA for the CDR3: TGTGCCAGCAGCCACCCCACTCGCTCAACTAGCGGGAGTACCTACAATGAGCAGTTCTTC. Translating gives CASSHPTRSTSGSTYNEQFF.

On this clone: Other DNA variants within this sample encode the same CDR3. J is TRBJ1-2 and V is TRBV5-1; possible D gene TRBD1, 5 bases. CDR3 size: 12 residues. Trimming took off 7 bases at V and 1 base at J, with 8 bases between the two ends. CDR1 is SGHRS and CDR2 is YFSETQ in the germline V gene. The CDR3 DNA sequence: TGCGCCAGCTCGACAGATAACTATGGCTACACCTTC. This encodes CASSTDNYGYTF.

In regard to this clone: The junction departs from the called germline gene at one end, perhaps through a read error. The chain links TRBV2 to TRBJ2-2, with D perhaps TRBD2 (5 bases). CDR1 and CDR2 (germline): SNHLY, FYNNEI. CDR3 length: 13 residues. The CDR3 reads CASTELETGELFF. CDR3 nucleotides: TGTGCCAGCACTGAACTAGAGACCGGGGAGCTGTTTTTT. Filled out from reference TRBV2 and TRBJ2-2, the complete variable domain reads EPEVTQTPSHQVTQMGQEVILRCVPISNHLYFYWYRQILGQKVEFLVSFYNNEISEKSEIFDDQFSVERPDGSNFTLKIRSTKLEDSAMYFCASTELETGELFFGEGSRLTVL.

The chain couples TRBV10-1 to TRBJ2-7; D might be TRBD2 (5 bases). The V end was cut by 9 bases, the J end by 6 bases, with 15 bases between. Germline V gene lookup returns CDR1 WNHNN and CDR2 SYGVQD (reference sequence). The CDR3 sequence is 12 residues long. CDR3: CASFSSGFEQYF. CDR3 sequence (DNA): TGCGCCAGTTTCTCGTCGGGGTTCGAGCAGTACTTC.

This chain uses TRBV5-1 with TRBJ2-5; D ambiguous. V lost 4 bases and J 5 bases, leaving 15 bases between the germline ends. The CDR3 runs 14 residues. Germline loops: CDR1 SGHRS, CDR2 YFSETQ. DNA of the CDR3: TGCGCCAGCAGCATCCGATCGGTGAGGGAGACCCAGTACTTC. Amino acids: CASSIRSVRETQYF.